The source of this TCR beta chain is a study of PD-L1 blockade in urothelial cancer. In the study overall: Analyses were performed on blood at 3 weeks after treatment start (the second dose) and at 6 weeks. Blood yielded a median of 141,255 T cells per sample.

Time point indicated: pretreatment peripheral blood. Germline V CDR1 and CDR2: WSHSY, SAAADI. The CDR3 spans 14 residues. V was clipped by 6 bases and J by 4 bases; unmatched bases: 6. This clone appeared once. Using immunoSEQ multiplex PCR, the repertoire was profiled, and TCRdb retains in-frame clones only, with some absent. The sample consists of 95,000 to 100,000 clones, around nine tenths of them appearing once. This specimen consisted of PBMCs, obtained around atezolizumab (anti-PD-L1) treatment. This TCR was recovered from a man in his sixties with urothelial cancer. The chain carries TRBV10-2 and TRBJ1-5; 7 bases match TRBD1. The CDR3 loop reads CASSGTARNQPQHF. In DNA form, the CDR3 reads TGCGCCAGCAGCGGGACAGCTCGTAATCAGCCCCAGCATTTT.